The next 15 T cell receptor beta chains were all read from a single sample in a study of blood T cell repertoires in COVID-19. The assay was immunoSEQ multiplex PCR, and TCRdb's table has in-frame clones only and misses some. This table has 200,000 to 250,000 clones, approximately 78% appearing once. Specimen: peripheral blood. Receptors were obtained from a woman older than 75 with acute or convalescent COVID-19.

This chain connects TRBV6-5 to TRBJ2-1; 11 bases line up with TRBD2. The CDR3 loop spans 15 amino acids. V trimming: 7 bases; J trimming: 4 bases; junction bases outside the gene matches: 6. Germline CDR1 is MNHEY and CDR2 is SVGAGI. The CDR3 sequence: CASTPTSGTYNEQFF. CDR3 DNA: TGTGCCAGCACCCCGACTAGCGGGACTTACAATGAGCAGTTCTTC.

V is TRBV7-2 and J is TRBJ2-1; D remains ambiguous. Germline V CDR1 and CDR2: SGHTA, FQGNSA. The CDR3 length is 12 residues. V lost 2 bases to trimming and J lost 9 bases, with 8 bases between them. This CDR3 is CASSLLPGEQFF. The CDR3 coding sequence is TGTGCCAGCAGCTTATTACCGGGTGAGCAGTTCTTC.

The V gene is TRBV5-1, the J gene TRBJ2-2; perhaps TRBD1 as D (6 bases). Per the germline V gene, CDR1 is SGHRS and CDR2 is YFSETQ. The CDR3 totals 14 residues. V was shortened by 4 bases and J by 1 base, with 8 bases between the two germline ends. The CDR3 DNA is TGCGCCAGCAGCGGGGGACAGAACACCGGGGAGCTGTTTTTT. Translated, it gives CASSGGQNTGELFF. Drawing the rest from reference TRBV5-1 and TRBJ2-2, the complete variable domain is KAGVTQTPRYLIKTRGQQVTLSCSPISGHRSVSWYQQTPGQGLQFLFEYFSETQRNKGNFPGRFSGRQFSNSRSEMNVSTLELGDSALYLCASSGGQNTGELFFGEGSRLTVL.

V is TRBV5-6 and J is TRBJ1-1; D might be TRBD1 (6 bases). Between the trimmed V and J ends, which lost 7 bases and 2 bases, there was a span of 18 bases. The CDR3 runs to 15 residues. The germline gives CDR1 SGHDT, CDR2 YYEEEE. CDR3 loop: CASSLWGLINTEAFF. Here the CDR3 DNA reads TGTGCCAGCTCCCTTTGGGGGCTAATAAACACTGAAGCTTTCTTT.

This clone has at least ten counts. The V and J genes are TRBV30 and TRBJ1-3; D gene unclear. This CDR3 region has 12 residues. V lost 4 bases, J lost 4 bases, and 8 bases lay in between. From germline, CDR1 is GTSNPN and CDR2 SVGIG (reference sequence). CDR3 protein: CAWTVRGNTIYF. The CDR3 DNA is TGTGCCTGGACTGTGCGAGGAAACACCATATATTTT.

V and J are TRBV7-9 and TRBJ1-2, with 7 nucleotides matching TRBD1. J lost 5 bases, V lost 0 bases, and 6 bases had no gene match. Per the germline V gene, CDR1 is SEHNR and CDR2 is FQNEAQ (reference sequence). The CDR3 runs 15 residues. The CDR3 loop is CASSLAMQGGYGYTF. The CDR3 DNA is TGTGCCAGCAGCTTAGCGATGCAGGGGGGTTATGGCTACACCTTC.

V usage is TRBV28 and J usage is TRBJ1-2; 11 positions agree with TRBD1. The V and J ends lost 8 bases and 7 bases, in that order; junction bases with no gene match: 12. CDR3 length equals 15 residues. Germline loops: CDR1 MDHEN, CDR2 SYDVKM. CDR3: CASATGTGGPLGYTF. Here the CDR3 DNA reads TGTGCCAGCGCGACCGGGACAGGGGGACCCCTTGGCTACACCTTC.

This chain links TRBV9 with TRBJ2-2; D possibly corresponds to TRBD1 (6 bases). Germline-derived CDR1 and CDR2 are SGDLS and YYNGEE. The CDR3 is 17 residues long. V was pared by 3 bases and J by 0 bases, with 15 bases between. The CDR3 reads CASSAPKGGANTGELFF. The DNA of the CDR3 is TGTGCCAGCAGCGCCCCTAAAGGGGGTGCGAACACCGGGGAGCTGTTTTTT. The full variable domain, rest sourced from reference TRBV9 and TRBJ2-2, is DSGVTQTPKHLITATGQRVTLRCSPRSGDLSVYWYQQSLDQGLQFLIQYYNGEERAKGNILERFSAQQFPDLHSELNLSSLELGDSALYFCASSAPKGGANTGELFFGEGSRLTVL.

This clone was observed a single time. The chain couples TRBV6-6 to TRBJ1-5, with a possible D match to TRBD1 (6 bases). V gave up 8 bases and J gave up 3 bases, with 14 bases separating them. This CDR3 has 14 amino acids. Germline V gene data show CDR1 as MNHNY and CDR2 as SVGAGI (reference sequence). CDR3 nucleotides: TGTGCCAGCCCCCAACAGGGTCCCAATCAGCCCCAGCATTTT. Amino acid sequence: CASPQQGPNQPQHF.

In its sample, this clone was seen once. J is TRBJ2-7 and V is TRBV4-3; TRBD1 is a possible D gene (6 bases). Germline CDR1 and CDR2: LGHNA and YSLEER. The V end was cut by 0 bases, the J end by 2 bases, with 20 bases between. This CDR3 spans 18 amino acids. The CDR3 loop reads CASSQDTVSGTMTYEQYF. As DNA, the CDR3 is TGCGCCAGCAGCCAAGACACAGTTTCCGGGACAATGACCTACGAGCAGTACTTC.

This chain connects TRBV7-2 to TRBJ2-3; TRBD2 matches at 11 bases. Germline CDR1 SGHTA, CDR2 FQGNSA. The CDR3 has 17 residues. Losses at the gene ends were 2 bases for V and 5 bases for J; bases not matched to a gene: 9. The CDR3 sequence is CASSLSSTSGEVDTQYF. As DNA, the CDR3 is TGTGCCAGCAGCTTAAGTTCGACTAGCGGGGAGGTAGATACGCAGTATTTT.

This rearrangement joins TRBV16 to TRBJ2-7; TRBD1 aligns across 10 bases. The CDR3 has 16 amino acids. CDR1 KGHSY and CDR2 FQNENV come from the germline V gene. The trim removed 2 bases at V and 3 bases at J, leaving 7 bases unmatched. The CDR3 bases are TGTGCCAGCAGCCAAATGGGGACAGGGGCCCTCTACGAGCAGTACTTC. Protein: CASSQMGTGALYEQYF.

This clone showed up just once. CDR3 residues: CASSLVSKAWGGEDGYTF. The CDR3 coding sequence is TGTGCCAGCAGCTTGGTTTCGAAGGCTTGGGGGGGAGAAGATGGCTACACCTTC. The J gene is TRBJ1-2, the V gene TRBV5-5; D possibly corresponds to TRBD1 (5 bases). Germline V lookup: CDR1 SGHKS, CDR2 YYEKEE (reference sequence). The V and J ends lost 0 bases and 6 bases respectively, with 24 bases between them. The CDR3 loop spans 18 amino acids.

The chain employs TRBV21-1 and TRBJ2-1; TRBD2 is taken as the D call from the table, unchecked against the DNA. TRBV21-1 is labeled a pseudogene. This CDR3 spans 15 amino acids. Here the CDR3 reads CASSAGLAGYNEQFF. CDR3 nucleotides: TGTGCCAGCAGCGCGGGACTAGCGGGTTACAATGAGCAGTTCTTC.

This clone appeared once. The gene calls are TRBV29-1 and TRBJ1-2; no clear D. Germline CDR1 is SQVTM and CDR2 is ANQGSEA. V shed 0 bases and J shed 3 bases, with 11 bases lying between them. There are 14 residues in the CDR3. CDR3 residues: CSVEDSRKHYGYTF. Written as DNA, the CDR3 is TGCAGCGTTGAAGATAGCCGCAAACACTATGGCTACACCTTC.